This T cell receptor beta chain was recorded in a study of cytomegalovirus exposure and HLA in healthy donors. Study overall: The roughly 130 validation repertoires used the same platform as the roughly 700 first-cohort repertoires (as reported by a later analysis). Broader study findings: Under in vitro conditions, three CMV-associated chains were confirmed as specific for CMV antigens. One later analysis, an examination of the 120 validation repertoires, found that first-cohort TCR clusters tended to co-occur in them. Cytomegalovirus-associated TCR beta chains were listed, numbering roughly 150.

Sequencing used immunoSEQ multiplex PCR; TCRdb keeps in-frame clones, though not all of them. The sample has more than 95,000 clones; roughly 95% are singletons. Note on this clone: Its antigen is still unknown.

V lost 5 bases and J lost 1; bases outside the gene matches: 4. The CDR3 runs 14 residues. Per germline, CDR1 MNHNS and CDR2 SASEGT. The TCR comes from a man between 18 and 35 years old in good health and CMV-seronegative. The sample comprised PBMCs. V is TRBV6-1 and J is TRBJ1-1, with 7 bases lining up with TRBD1. The CDR3 DNA follows: TGTGCCAGCAGTCCCTGGACAGGGAACACTGAAGCTTTCTTT. Residues: CASSPWTGNTEAFF.